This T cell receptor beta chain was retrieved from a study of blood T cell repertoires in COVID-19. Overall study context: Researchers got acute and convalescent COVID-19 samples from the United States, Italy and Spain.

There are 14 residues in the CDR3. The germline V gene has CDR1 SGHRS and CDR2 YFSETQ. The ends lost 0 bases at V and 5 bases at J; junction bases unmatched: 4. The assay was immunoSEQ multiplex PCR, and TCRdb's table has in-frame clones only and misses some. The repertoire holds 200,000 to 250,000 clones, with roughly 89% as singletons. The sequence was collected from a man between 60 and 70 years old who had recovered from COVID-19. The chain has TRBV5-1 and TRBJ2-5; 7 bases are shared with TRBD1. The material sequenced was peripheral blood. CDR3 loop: CASSLGDSWETQYF. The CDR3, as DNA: TGCGCCAGCAGCTTGGGGGACAGCTGGGAGACCCAGTACTTC. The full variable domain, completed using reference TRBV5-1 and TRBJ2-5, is KAGVTQTPRYLIKTRGQQVTLSCSPISGHRSVSWYQQTPGQGLQFLFEYFSETQRNKGNFPGRFSGRQFSNSRSEMNVSTLELGDSALYLCASSLGDSWETQYFGPGTRLLVL.